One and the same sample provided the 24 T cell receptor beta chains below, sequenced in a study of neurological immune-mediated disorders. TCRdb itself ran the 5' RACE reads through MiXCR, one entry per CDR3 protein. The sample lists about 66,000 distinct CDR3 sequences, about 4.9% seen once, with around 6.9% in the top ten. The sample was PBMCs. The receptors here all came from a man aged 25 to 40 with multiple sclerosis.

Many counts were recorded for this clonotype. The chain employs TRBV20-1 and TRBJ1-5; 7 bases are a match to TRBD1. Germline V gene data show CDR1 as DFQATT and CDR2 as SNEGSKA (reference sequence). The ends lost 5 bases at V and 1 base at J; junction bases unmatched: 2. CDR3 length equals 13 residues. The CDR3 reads CSAYRGSNQPQHF. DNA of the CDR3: TGCAGTGCTTACAGGGGAAGCAATCAGCCCCAGCATTTT.

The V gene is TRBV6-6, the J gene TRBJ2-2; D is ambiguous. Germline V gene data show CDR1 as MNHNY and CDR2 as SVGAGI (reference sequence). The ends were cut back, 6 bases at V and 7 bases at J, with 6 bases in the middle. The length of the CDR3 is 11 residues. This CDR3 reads CASRGNGELFF. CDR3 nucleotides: TGTGCCAGCAGGGGAAACGGGGAGCTGTTTTTT.

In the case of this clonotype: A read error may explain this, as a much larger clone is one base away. The CDR3 DNA sequence: TGTGCCGCCAGTGTTGGACAGGGTCGTGAGCAGTACTTC. Its translation is CAASVGQGREQYF. The V call is TRBV24-1, the J call TRBJ2-7; 8 bases align to TRBD1. Germline V gene data show CDR1 as KGHDR and CDR2 as SFDVKD. This CDR3 is built from 13 residues.

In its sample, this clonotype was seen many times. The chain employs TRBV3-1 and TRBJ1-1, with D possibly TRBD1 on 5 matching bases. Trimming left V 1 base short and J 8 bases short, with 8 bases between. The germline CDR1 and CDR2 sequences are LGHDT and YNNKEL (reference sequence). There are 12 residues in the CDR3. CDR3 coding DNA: TGTGCCAGCAGCCAAGCGTGGGGCGAAGCTTTCTTT. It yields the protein CASSQAWGEAFF. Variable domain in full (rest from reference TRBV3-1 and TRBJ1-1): DTAVSQTPKYLVTQMGNDKSIKCEQNLGHDTMYWYKQDSKKFLKIMFSYNNKELIINETVPNRFSPKSPDKAHLNLHINSLELGDSAVYFCASSQAWGEAFFGQGTRLTVV.

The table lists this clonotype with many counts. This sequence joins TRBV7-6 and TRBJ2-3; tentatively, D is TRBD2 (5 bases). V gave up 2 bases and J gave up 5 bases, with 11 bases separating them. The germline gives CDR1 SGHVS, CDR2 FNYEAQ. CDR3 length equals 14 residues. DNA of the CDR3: TGTGCCAGCAGCTTACTAGCCCCAAGAGATACGCAGTATTTT. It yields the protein CASSLLAPRDTQYF.

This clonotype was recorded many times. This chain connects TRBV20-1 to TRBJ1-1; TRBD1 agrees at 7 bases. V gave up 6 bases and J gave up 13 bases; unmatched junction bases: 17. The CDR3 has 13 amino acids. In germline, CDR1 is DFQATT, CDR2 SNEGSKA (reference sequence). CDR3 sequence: CSAPEGDRRRGFF. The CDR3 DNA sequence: TGCAGTGCGCCCGAGGGGGACAGAAGAAGGGGTTTCTTT.

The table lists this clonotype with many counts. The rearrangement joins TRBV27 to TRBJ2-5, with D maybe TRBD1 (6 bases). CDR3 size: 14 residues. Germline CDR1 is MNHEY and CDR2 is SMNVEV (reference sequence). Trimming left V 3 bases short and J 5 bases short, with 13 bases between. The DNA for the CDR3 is TGTGCCAGCAGTTTTCGGCAGGGGATGGAGACCCAGTACTTC. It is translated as CASSFRQGMETQYF.

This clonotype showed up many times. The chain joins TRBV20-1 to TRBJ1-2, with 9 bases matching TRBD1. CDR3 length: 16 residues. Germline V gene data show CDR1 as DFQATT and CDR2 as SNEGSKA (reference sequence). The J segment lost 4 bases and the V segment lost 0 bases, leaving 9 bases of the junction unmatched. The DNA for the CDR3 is TGCAGTGCTAGAGAAACGTCCCGGGACAGGGCCTATGGCTACACCTTC. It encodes CSARETSRDRAYGYTF.

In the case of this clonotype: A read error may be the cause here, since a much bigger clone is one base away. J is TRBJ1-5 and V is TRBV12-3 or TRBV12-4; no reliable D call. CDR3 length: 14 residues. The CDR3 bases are TGTGCCAGCAGCTCGTTCAGGAACAATCAGCCCCAGAATTTT. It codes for CASSSFRNNQPQNF.

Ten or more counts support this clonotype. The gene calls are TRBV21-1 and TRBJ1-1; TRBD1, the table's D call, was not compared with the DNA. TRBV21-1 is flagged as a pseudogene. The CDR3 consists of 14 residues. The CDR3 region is CASSRPGPGTEAFF. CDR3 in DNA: TGTGCCAGCAGCAGGCCCGGTCCCGGCACTGAAGCTTTCTTT.

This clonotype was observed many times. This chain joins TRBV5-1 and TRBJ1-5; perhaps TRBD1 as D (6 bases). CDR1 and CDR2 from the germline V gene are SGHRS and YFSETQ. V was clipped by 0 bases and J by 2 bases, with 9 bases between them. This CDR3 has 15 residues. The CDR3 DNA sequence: TGCGCCAGCAGCTTGGATGGACAGCGCAATCAGCCCCAGCATTTT. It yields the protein CASSLDGQRNQPQHF. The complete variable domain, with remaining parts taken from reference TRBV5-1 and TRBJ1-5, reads KAGVTQTPRYLIKTRGQQVTLSCSPISGHRSVSWYQQTPGQGLQFLFEYFSETQRNKGNFPGRFSGRQFSNSRSEMNVSTLELGDSALYLCASSLDGQRNQPQHFGDGTRLSIL.

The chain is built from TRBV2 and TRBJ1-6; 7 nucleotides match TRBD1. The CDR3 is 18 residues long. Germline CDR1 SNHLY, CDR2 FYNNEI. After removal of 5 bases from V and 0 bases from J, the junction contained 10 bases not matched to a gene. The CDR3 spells CASSTPSDRTSYNSPLHF. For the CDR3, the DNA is TGTGCCAGCAGTACCCCTTCGGACAGGACCTCCTATAATTCACCCCTCCACTTT.

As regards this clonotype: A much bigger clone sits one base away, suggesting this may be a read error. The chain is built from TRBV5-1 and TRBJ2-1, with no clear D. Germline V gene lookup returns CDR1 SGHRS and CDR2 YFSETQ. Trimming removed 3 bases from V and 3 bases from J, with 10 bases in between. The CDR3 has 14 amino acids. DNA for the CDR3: TGCGCCAGCAGCTCCGGAAAGATCTACAATGAGCAGTTCTTC. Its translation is CASSSGKIYNEQFF.

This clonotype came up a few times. CDR3: CASSPVGGDDTQYF. CDR3 DNA sequence: TGCGCCAGCAGCCCGGTAGGGGGGGACGATACGCAGTATTTT. The chain links TRBV5-1 to TRBJ2-3; a possible D gene is TRBD2 (7 bases). V was shortened by 4 bases and J by 6 bases, with 15 bases between the two germline ends. Germline CDR1 SGHRS, CDR2 YFSETQ. This CDR3 is built from 14 residues. Filled out from reference TRBV5-1 and TRBJ2-3, the complete variable domain reads KAGVTQTPRYLIKTRGQQVTLSCSPISGHRSVSWYQQTPGQGLQFLFEYFSETQRNKGNFPGRFSGRQFSNSRSEMNVSTLELGDSALYLCASSPVGGDDTQYFGPGTRLTVL.

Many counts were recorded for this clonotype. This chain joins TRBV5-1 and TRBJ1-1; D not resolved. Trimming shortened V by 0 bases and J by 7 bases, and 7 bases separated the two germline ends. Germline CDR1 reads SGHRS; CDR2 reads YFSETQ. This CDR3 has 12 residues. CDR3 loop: CASSLGRNEAFF. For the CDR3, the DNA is TGCGCCAGCAGCTTGGGTCGGAATGAAGCTTTCTTT.

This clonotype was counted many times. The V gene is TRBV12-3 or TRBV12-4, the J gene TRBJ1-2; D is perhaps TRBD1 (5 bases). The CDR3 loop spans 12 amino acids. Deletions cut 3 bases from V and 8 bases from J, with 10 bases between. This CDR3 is CASSFQGVGYTF. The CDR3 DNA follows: TGTGCCAGCAGTTTTCAAGGGGTCGGCTACACCTTC.

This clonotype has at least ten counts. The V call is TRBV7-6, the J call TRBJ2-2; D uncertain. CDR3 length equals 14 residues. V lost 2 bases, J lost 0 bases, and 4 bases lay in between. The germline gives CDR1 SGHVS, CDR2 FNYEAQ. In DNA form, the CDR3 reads TGTGCCAGCAGCTTACAGGCGAACACCGGGGAGCTGTTTTTT. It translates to CASSLQANTGELFF. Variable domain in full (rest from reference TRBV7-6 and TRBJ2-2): GAGVSQSPRYKVTKRGQDVALRCDPISGHVSLYWYRQALGQGPEFLTYFNYEAQQDKSGLPNDRFSAERPEGSISTLTIQRTEQRDSAMYRCASSLQANTGELFFGEGSRLTVL.

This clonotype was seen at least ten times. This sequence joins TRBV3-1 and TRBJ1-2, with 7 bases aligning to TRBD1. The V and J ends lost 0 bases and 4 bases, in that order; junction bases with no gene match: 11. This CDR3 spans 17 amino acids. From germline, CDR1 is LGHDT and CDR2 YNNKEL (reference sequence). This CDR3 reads CASSQERATGRGYGYTF. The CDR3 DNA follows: TGTGCCAGCAGCCAAGAGCGGGCGACAGGGCGAGGCTATGGCTACACCTTC.

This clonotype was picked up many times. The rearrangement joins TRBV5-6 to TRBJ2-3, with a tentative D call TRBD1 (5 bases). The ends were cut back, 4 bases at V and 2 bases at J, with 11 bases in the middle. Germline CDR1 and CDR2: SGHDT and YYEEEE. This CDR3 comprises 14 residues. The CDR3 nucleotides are TGTGCCAGCAGCGGACATCCAGACACAGATACGCAGTATTTT. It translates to CASSGHPDTDTQYF. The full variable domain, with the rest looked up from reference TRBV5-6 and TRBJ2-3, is DAGVTQSPTHLIKTRGQQVTLRCSPKSGHDTVSWYQQALGQGPQFIFQYYEEEERQRGNFPDRFSGHQFPNYSSELNVNALLLGDSALYLCASSGHPDTDTQYFGPGTRLTVL.

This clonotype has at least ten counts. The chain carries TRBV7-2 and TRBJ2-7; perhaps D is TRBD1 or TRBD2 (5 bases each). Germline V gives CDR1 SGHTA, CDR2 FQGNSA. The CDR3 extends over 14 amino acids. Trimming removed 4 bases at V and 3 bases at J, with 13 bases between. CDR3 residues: CASSSGTKRYEQYF. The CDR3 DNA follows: TGTGCCAGCAGCTCGGGGACGAAACGCTACGAGCAGTACTTC.

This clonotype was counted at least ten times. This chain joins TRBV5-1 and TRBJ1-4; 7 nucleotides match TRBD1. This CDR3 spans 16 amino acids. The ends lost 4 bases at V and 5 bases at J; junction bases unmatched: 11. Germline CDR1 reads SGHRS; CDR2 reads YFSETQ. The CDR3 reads CASSAVRQGKNEKLFF. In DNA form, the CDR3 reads TGCGCCAGCAGCGCCGTTAGACAGGGAAAAAATGAAAAACTGTTTTTT.

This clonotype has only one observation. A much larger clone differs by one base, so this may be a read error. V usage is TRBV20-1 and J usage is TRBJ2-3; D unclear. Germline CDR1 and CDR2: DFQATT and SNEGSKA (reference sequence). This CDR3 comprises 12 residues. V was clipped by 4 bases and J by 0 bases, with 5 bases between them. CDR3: CSATSSTDTQYF. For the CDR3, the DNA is TGCAGTGCTACCAGTAGCACAGATACGCAGTATTTT.

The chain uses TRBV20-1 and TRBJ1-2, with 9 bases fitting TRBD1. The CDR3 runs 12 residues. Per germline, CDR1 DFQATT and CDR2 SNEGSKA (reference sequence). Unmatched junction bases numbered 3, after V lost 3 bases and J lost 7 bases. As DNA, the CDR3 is TGCAGTGCTAGGACGACAGGGGGTGGCTACACCTTC. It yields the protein CSARTTGGGYTF.

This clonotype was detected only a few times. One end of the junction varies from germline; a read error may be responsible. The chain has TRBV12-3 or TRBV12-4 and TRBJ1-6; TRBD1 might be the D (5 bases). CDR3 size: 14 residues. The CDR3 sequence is CASSASRGWSPLNF. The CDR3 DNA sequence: TGTGCCAGCAGTGCCTCGAGGGGCTGGTCACCCCTCAACTTT.